The entry that follows covers one T cell receptor (beta chain) sequence. Its target is unknown. Given a much more abundant clone one base away, this may be a read error. This CDR3 has 14 amino acids. Germline V lookup: CDR1 MNHEY, CDR2 SVGEGT. The data were obtained in a study of tumor-infiltrating lymphocytes in primary liver carcinoma. Unsorted whole blood supplied the blood RNA, and germline DNA was isolated too. TCR beta cDNA was prepared out of roughly 490 ng total RNA by means of a constant-region primer. Library construction for TCR beta comprised three nested multiplex PCR rounds performed with slightly modified ARM-PCR. Rounds one and two of PCR, each of around 11 cycles, were primed with TRBV1-TRBV30 forward primers and a C-beta reverse primer. TCRdb re-derived calls from the multiplex PCR reads in MiXCR, one entry per CDR3 protein. Among fewer than 400,000 distinct CDR3 sequences listed, roughly 60% were seen once.

General observations from the study: The difference in top-250-clone fraction between tumors and blood was significant, favoring tumors (p = 0.039).

The source is a man between 35 and 55 years old with primary liver carcinoma and hepatitis B virus infection. The V call is TRBV6-2 or TRBV6-3, the J call TRBJ2-2; D gene ambiguous. The sample consisted of peripheral blood. The CDR3 is CASRTEPNTRELFF. The CDR3 coding sequence is TGTGCCAGTCGGACGGAACCAAACACCCGGGAGCTGTTTTTT.